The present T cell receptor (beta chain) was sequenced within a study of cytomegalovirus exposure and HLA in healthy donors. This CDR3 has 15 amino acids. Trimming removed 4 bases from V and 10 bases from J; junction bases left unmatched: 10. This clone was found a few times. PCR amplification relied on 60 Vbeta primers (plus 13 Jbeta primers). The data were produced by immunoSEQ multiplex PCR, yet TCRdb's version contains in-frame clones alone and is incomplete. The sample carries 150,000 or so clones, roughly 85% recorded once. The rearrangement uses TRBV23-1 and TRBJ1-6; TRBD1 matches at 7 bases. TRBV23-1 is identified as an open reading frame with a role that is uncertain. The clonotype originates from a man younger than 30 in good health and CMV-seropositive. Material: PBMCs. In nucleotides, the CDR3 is TGCGCCAGCAGTCCCCGGGGGCAGGGGGACTCACCCCTCCACTTT. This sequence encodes CASSPRGQGDSPLHF.